This T cell receptor beta chain was recovered during a study of blood T cells in healthy people across ages. With a J-beta primer mix and a sample-barcoded 5' primer, a second PCR ran 7 to 11 cycles. Every cDNA molecule carried a tag from a template-switch adaptor bearing 12 random nucleotides. Samples each returned at least 2.5 million CDR3-containing paired-end reads. TCRdb re-analysed the 5' RACE reads in MiXCR, keeping a single row per CDR3 protein. This sample has some 1,800,000 distinct CDR3 sequences, with 39% found just once. Study-level points and caveats: CMV status of donors was unknown, possibly confounding expanded clonotype changes.

This clonotype has a single count. Its antigen is not known. Trimming removed 0 bases from V and 6 bases from J; junction bases left unmatched: 4. This CDR3 has 15 amino acids. The germline gives CDR1 DFQATT, CDR2 SNEGSKA (reference sequence). This chain links TRBV20-1 with TRBJ1-4, with TRBD1 identical over 10 bases. This clonotype was sampled from a human donor in good health. Specimen: blood. CDR3 region: CSARDDRGLDEKLFF. CDR3 bases: TGCAGTGCTAGAGATGACAGGGGGCTAGATGAAAAACTGTTTTTT.